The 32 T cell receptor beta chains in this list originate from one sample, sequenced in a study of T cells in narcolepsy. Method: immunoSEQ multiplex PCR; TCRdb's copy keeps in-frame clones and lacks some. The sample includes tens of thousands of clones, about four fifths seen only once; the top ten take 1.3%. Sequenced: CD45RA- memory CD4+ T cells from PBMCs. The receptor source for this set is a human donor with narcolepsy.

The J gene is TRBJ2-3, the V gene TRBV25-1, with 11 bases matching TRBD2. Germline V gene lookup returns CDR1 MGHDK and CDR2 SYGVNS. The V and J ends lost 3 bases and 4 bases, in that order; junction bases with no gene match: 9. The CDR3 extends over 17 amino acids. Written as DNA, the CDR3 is TGTGCCAGCAGTGACCCAACACTAGCGGGAGCATCAGATACGCAGTATTTT. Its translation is CASSDPTLAGASDTQYF.

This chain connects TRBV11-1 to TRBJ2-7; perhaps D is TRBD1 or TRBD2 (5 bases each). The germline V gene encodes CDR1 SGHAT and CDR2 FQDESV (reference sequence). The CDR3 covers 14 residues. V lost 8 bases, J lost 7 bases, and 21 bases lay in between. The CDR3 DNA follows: TGTGCCAGCCTCTGTGGGGCTCCCTCGGGGGAGCAGTACTTC. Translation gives CASLCGAPSGEQYF.

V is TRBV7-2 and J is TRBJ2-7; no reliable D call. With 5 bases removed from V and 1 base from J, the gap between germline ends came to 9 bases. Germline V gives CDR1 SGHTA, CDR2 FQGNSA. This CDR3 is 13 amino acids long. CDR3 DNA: TGTGCCAGCAGCAGAACGAATTCCTACGAGCAGTACTTC. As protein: CASSRTNSYEQYF.

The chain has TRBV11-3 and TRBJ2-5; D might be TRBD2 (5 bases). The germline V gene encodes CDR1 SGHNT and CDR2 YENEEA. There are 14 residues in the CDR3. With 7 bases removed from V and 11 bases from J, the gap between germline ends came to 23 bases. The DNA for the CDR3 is TGTGCCAGCACCCGGCGGGTACCTGTTTACTGGCAGTACTTC. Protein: CASTRRVPVYWQYF.

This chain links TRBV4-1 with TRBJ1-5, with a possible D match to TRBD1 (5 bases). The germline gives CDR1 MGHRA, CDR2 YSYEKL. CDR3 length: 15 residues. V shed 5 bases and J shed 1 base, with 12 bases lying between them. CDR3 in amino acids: CASSNYRDSNQPQHF. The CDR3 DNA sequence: TGCGCCAGCAGCAACTACCGGGACAGCAATCAGCCCCAGCATTTT.

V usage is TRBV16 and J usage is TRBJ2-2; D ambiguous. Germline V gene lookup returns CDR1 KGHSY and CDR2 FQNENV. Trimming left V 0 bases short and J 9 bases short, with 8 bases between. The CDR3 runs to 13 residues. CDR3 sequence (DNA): TGTGCCAGCAGCCAATCACGAGCCAGGGAGCTGTTTTTT. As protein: CASSQSRARELFF.

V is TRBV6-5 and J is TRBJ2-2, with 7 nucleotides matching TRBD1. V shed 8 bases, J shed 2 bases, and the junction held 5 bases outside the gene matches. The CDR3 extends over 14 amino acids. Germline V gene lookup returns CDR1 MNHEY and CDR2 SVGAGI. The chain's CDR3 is CASPGTANTGELFF. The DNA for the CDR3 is TGTGCCAGCCCCGGGACAGCAAACACCGGGGAGCTGTTTTTT.

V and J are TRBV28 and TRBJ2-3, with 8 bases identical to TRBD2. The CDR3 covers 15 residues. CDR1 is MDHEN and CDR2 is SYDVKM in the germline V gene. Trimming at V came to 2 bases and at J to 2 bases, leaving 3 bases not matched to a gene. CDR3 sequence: CASSLLAGDTDTQYF. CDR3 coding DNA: TGTGCCAGCAGTTTACTAGCGGGTGACACAGATACGCAGTATTTT.

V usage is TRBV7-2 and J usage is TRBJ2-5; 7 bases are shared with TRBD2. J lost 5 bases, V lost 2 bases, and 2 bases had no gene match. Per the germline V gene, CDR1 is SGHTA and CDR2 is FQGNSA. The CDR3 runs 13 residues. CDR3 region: CASSLMREETQYF. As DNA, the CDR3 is TGTGCCAGCAGCTTAATGCGGGAGGAGACCCAGTACTTC.

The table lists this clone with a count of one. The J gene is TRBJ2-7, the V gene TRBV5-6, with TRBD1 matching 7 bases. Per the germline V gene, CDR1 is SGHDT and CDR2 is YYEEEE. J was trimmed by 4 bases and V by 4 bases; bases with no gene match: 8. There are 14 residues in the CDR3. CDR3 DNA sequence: TGTGCCAGCAGCGGGAGACAGGGTCCGTACGAGCAGTACTTC. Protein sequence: CASSGRQGPYEQYF.

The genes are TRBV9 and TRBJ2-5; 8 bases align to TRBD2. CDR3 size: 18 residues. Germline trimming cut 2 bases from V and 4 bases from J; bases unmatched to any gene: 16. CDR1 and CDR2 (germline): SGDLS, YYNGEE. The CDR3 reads CASSVAPVGGLGRETQYF. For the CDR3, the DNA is TGTGCCAGCAGCGTCGCCCCGGTAGGGGGACTAGGGAGAGAGACCCAGTACTTC.

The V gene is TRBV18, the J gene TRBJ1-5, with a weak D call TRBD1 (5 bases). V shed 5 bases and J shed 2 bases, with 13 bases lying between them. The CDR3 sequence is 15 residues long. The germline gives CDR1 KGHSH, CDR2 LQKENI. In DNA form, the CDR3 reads TGTGCCAGCTCAAAGGACACGGCCGGCAATCAGCCCCAGCATTTT. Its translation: CASSKDTAGNQPQHF.

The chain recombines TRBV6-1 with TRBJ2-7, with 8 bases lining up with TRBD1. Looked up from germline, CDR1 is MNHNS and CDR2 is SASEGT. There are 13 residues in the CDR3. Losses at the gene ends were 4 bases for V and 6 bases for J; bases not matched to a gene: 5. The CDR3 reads CASSGQGIGEQYF. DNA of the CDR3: TGTGCCAGCAGTGGACAGGGGATTGGCGAGCAGTACTTC.

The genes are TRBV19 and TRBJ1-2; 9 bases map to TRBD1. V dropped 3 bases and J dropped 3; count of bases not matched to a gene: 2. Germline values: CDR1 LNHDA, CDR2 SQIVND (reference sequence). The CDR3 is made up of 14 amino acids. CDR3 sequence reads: CASSIWTGDYGYTF. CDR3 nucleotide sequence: TGTGCCAGTAGTATTTGGACAGGGGACTATGGCTACACCTTC.

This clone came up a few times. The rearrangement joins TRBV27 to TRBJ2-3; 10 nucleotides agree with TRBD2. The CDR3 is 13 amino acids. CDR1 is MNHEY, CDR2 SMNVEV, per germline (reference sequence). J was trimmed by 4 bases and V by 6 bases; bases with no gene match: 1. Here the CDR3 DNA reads TGTGCCAGCAGGACTAGCGGGCCAGATACGCAGTATTTT. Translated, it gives CASRTSGPDTQYF.

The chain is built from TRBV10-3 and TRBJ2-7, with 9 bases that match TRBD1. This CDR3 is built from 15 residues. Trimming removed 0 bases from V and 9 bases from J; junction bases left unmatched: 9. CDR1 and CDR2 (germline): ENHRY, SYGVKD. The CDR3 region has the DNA TGTGCCATCAGTGAGTCCCGGGACAGGGTTAACGGGCAGTACTTC. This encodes CAISESRDRVNGQYF.

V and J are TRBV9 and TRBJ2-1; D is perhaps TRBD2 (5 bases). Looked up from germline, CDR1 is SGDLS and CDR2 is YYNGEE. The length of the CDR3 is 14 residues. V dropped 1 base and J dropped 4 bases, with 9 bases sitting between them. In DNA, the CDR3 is TGTGCCAGCAGCGTATTCACGGGGTACAATGAGCAGTTCTTC. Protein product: CASSVFTGYNEQFF.

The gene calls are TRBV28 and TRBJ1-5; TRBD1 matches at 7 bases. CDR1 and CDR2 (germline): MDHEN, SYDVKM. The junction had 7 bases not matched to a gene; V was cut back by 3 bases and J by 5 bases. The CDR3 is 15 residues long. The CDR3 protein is CASSLKGAWDQPQHF. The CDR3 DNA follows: TGTGCCAGCAGTTTGAAGGGGGCTTGGGATCAGCCCCAGCATTTT.

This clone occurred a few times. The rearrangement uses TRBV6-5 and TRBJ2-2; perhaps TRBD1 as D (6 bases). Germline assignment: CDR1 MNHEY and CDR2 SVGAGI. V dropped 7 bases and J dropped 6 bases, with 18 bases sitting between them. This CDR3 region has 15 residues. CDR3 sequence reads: CASIRQDPRAGELFF. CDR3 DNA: TGTGCCAGCATCAGACAGGACCCGCGGGCCGGGGAGCTGTTTTTT.

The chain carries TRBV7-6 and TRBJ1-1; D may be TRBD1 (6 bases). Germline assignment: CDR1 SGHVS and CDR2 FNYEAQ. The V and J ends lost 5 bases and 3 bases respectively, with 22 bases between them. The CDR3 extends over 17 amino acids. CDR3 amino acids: CASSPQGVPRQDTEAFF. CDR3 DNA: TGTGCCAGCAGCCCACAGGGAGTTCCCCGTCAGGACACTGAAGCTTTCTTT.

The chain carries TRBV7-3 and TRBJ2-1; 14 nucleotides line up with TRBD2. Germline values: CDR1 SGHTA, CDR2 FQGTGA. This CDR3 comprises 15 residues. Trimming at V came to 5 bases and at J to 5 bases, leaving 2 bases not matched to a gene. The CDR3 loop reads CASSRLAGGNNEQFF. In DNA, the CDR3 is TGTGCCAGCAGCCGACTAGCGGGAGGGAACAATGAGCAGTTCTTC.

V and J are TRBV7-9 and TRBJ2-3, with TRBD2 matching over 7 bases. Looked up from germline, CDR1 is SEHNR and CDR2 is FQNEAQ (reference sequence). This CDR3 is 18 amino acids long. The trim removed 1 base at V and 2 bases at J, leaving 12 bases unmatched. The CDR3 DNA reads TGTGCCAGCAGCTTAGGTCACGGCGGGAGAGGCCTCACAGATACGCAGTATTTT. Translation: CASSLGHGGRGLTDTQYF.

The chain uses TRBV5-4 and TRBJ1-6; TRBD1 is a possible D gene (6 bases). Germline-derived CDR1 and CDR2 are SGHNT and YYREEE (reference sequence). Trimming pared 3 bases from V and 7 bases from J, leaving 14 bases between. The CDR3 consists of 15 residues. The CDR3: CASSSRGTGNSPLHF. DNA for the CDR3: TGTGCCAGCAGCTCTAGGGGGACGGGGAATTCACCCCTCCACTTT.

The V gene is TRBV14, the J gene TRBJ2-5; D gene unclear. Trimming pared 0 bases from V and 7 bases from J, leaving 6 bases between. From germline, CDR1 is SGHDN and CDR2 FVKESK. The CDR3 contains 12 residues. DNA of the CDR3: TGTGCCAGCAGCCAAGATTTTGGGACCCAGTACTTC. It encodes CASSQDFGTQYF.

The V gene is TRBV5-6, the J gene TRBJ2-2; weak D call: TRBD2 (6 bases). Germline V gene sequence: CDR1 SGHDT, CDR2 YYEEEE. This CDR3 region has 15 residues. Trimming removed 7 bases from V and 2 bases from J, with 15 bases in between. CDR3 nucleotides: TGTGCCAGCTCACCCGCGGGACTTAACACCGGGGAGCTGTTTTTT. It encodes CASSPAGLNTGELFF.

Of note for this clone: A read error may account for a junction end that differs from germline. The chain's CDR3 is CSARDSRGF. CDR3 DNA sequence: TGCAGTGCTAGAGATAGTCGGGGATTT. The J gene is TRBJ2-3, the V gene TRBV20-1, with D perhaps TRBD2 (5 bases). Germline V gene sequence: CDR1 DFQATT, CDR2 SNEGSKA (reference sequence). This CDR3 is built from 9 residues.

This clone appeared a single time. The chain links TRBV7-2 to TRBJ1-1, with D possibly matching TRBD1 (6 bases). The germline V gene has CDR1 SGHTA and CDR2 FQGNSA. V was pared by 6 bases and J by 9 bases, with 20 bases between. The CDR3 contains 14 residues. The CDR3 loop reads CASSPISGGRQAFF. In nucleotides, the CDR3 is TGTGCCAGCAGTCCGATATCGGGGGGCCGGCAAGCTTTCTTT.

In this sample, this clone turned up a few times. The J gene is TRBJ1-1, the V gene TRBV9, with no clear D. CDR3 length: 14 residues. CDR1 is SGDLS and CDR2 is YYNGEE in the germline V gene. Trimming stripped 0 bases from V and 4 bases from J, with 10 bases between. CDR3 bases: TGTGCCAGCAGCGTAGTTGTGGGGATCACTGAAGCTTTCTTT. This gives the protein CASSVVVGITEAFF.

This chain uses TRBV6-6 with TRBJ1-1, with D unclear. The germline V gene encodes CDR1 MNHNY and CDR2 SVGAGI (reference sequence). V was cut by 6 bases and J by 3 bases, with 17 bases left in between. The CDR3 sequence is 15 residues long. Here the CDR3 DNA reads TGTGCCAGCAGGCTTCAAACGGGGATGTACACTGAAGCTTTCTTT. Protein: CASRLQTGMYTEAFF.

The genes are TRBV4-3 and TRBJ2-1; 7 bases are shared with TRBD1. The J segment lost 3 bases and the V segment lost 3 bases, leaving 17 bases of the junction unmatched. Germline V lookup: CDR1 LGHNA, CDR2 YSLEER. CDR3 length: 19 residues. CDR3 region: CASSHSYRPGQIDYNEQFF. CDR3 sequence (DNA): TGCGCCAGCAGCCATTCTTACAGACCGGGACAGATCGACTACAATGAGCAGTTCTTC.

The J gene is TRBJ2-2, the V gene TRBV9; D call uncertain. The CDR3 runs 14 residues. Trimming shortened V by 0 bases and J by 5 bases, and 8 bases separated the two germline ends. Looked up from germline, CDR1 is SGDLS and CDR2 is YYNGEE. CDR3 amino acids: CASSVVSGTGELFF. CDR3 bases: TGTGCCAGCAGCGTAGTCAGTGGAACCGGGGAGCTGTTTTTT. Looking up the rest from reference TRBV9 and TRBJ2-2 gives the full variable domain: DSGVTQTPKHLITATGQRVTLRCSPRSGDLSVYWYQQSLDQGLQFLIQYYNGEERAKGNILERFSAQQFPDLHSELNLSSLELGDSALYFCASSVVSGTGELFFGEGSRLTVL.

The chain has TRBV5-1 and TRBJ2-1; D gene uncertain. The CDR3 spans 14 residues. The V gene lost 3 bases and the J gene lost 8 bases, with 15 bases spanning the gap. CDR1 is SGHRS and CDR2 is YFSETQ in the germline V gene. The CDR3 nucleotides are TGCGCCAGCAGCTCCGGTAGGGTTTTGGATGAGCAGTTCTTC. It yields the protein CASSSGRVLDEQFF.